Below, one T cell receptor beta chain is given with its context. The data derive from a study of technical replicates of blood from several donors. Using immunoSEQ multiplex PCR, the repertoire was profiled, and TCRdb retains in-frame clones only, with some absent. In the table there are over 50,000 clones, about 95% of which are singletons. The sequence derives from a human donor in good health. The sequenced material came from T cells isolated from PBMCs.

CDR3 bases: TGTGCCAGCAGCTTAGGAGTGAACGAGCAGTACTTC. This encodes CASSLGVNEQYF. The chain links TRBV7-9 to TRBJ2-7, with D unresolved. This CDR3 region has 12 residues. Germline V CDR1 and CDR2: SEHNR, FQNEAQ (reference sequence). V shed 1 base and J shed 5 bases, with 6 bases lying between them. The full variable domain, rest sourced from reference TRBV7-9 and TRBJ2-7, is DTGVSQNPRHKITKRGQNVTFRCDPISEHNRLYWYRQTLGQGPEFLTYFQNEAQLEKSRLLSDRFSAERPKGSFSTLEIQRTEQGDSAMYLCASSLGVNEQYFGPGTRLTVT.